This T cell receptor (beta chain) was observed in a study of siplizumab effects on memory and regulatory T cells. Study conclusions and caveats: It seemed that naive T cells were more diverse than memory cells and were major contributors to the alloresponse. With siplizumab, cumulative frequency of CD4+ memory-derived alloreactive sequences dropped significantly.

Some clones are missing from TCRdb's copy, which holds only in-frame ones; the method was immunoSEQ multiplex PCR. The sample consists of nearly 20,000 clones, roughly two fifths of them appearing once. Comment on this clone: The target antigen is unknown.

In germline, CDR1 is SGHAT, CDR2 FQNNGV. V shed 1 base, J shed 4 bases, and the junction held 3 bases outside the gene matches. The CDR3 runs to 14 residues. It was at 37°C and for about 6 days that the mixed lymphocyte reaction cells were cocultured. CFSE-stained responder and Violet Dye-stained stimulator PBMCs were mixed 1:1. This chain links TRBV11-2 with TRBJ2-7; 8 bases are shared with TRBD1. Material for sequencing was CFSE-low (dividing) CD4+ T cells sorted from an allogeneic mixed lymphocyte reaction. The receptor comes from a human donor in good health; the cells came from an allogeneic mixed lymphocyte reaction. Some clones in this sample may be carry-over from other donors' samples. The DNA of the CDR3 is TGTGCCAGCAGCTTAGGACGGACAGGGTACGAGCAGTACTTC. This sequence encodes CASSLGRTGYEQYF.